Listed here is a single T cell receptor beta chain. There are 14 residues in the CDR3. The germline V gene encodes CDR1 SGHDN and CDR2 FVKESK. Trimming pared 1 base from V and 1 base from J, leaving 6 bases between. The sample comes from a study of Ad26.COV2.S vaccination and SARS-CoV-2 variants. Profiling relied on immunoSEQ multiplex PCR, and the TCRdb table lists in-frame clones only, not all of them. The sample consists of 180,000 or so clones, roughly 89% of them appearing once. The TCR originated in a human donor who had recovered from COVID-19. The chain has TRBV14 and TRBJ2-3, with unresolved D. The source was peripheral blood, collected after recovery from COVID-19. CDR3: CASSQVTGTDTQYF. In DNA, the CDR3 is TGTGCCAGCAGCCAAGTCACGGGCACAGATACGCAGTATTTT.